The rows below give T cell receptor beta chains drawn from one sample of a study of T cell repertoires in cytomegalovirus infection. Their specific antigens are unknown. Via MiXCR, TCRdb re-called the reads, giving one row per CDR3 protein. The top ten hold roughly 15% of the sample, which has a few hundred thousand distinct CDR3 sequences, 30% to 35% seen once. Sequenced material: cultured PBMCs, taken from culture after CMV antigen stimulation. The receptors were gathered from a human donor in good health (CMV status not recorded). Some clones in this sample may be carry-over from other donors' samples. The CDR3 runs from the conserved cysteine through the conserved F or W. D genes are given only for firm matches. Size tells how often a clone was seen (once, few, many) or the class of an expanded clone, and some rows leave it out.

TRBJ2-3 | TRBV20-1 | NA | once | CSARVVNFDTQYF | TGCAGTGCTAGAGTGGTGAATTTTGATACGCAGTATTTT
TRBJ2-5 | TRBV7-2 | TRBD1 | many | CASSQRQGAYETQYF | TGTGCCAGCAGCCAACGACAGGGGGCGTATGAGACCCAGTACTTC
TRBJ2-1 | TRBV6-2/TRBV6-3 | NA | many | CASSRPNSYNEQFF | TGTGCCAGCAGCCGCCCGAACTCATACAATGAGCAGTTCTTC
TRBJ2-7 | TRBV28 | TRBD1 | NA | CASSFGQGAGYEQYF | TGTGCCAGCAGTTTCGGACAGGGGGCGGGGTACGAGCAGTACTTC
TRBJ2-2 | TRBV19 | NA | many | CASSPPPRPNTGELFF | TGTGCCAGTAGTCCCCCCCCCCGCCCGAACACCGGGGAGCTGTTTTTT
TRBJ1-1 | TRBV7-2 | NA | many | CASSLAQGGTEAFF | TGTGCCAGCAGCTTAGCGCAGGGCGGCACTGAAGCTTTCTTT
TRBJ1-1 | TRBV7-6 | TRBD1 | NA | CASSLRTGARGVTNTEAFF | TGTGCCAGCAGCTTAAGGACAGGGGCGCGAGGAGTGACGAACACTGAAGCTTTCTTT
TRBJ1-1 | TRBV7-8 | NA | many | CASSPGRKNTEAFF | TGTGCCAGCAGCCCCGGACGGAAGAACACTGAAGCTTTCTTT
TRBJ2-3 | TRBV7-2 | NA | many | CASSLETDTQYF | TGTGCCAGCAGCTTAGAGACAGATACGCAGTATTTT
TRBJ1-1 | TRBV7-6 | TRBD1 | NA | CASSLVGTAIEGTEAFF | TGTGCCAGCAGCTTAGTGGGGACAGCCATTGAAGGCACTGAAGCTTTCTTT
TRBJ1-5 | TRBV24-1 | NA | NA | CATGRGENQPQHF | TGTGCCACCGGCCGGGGGGAGAATCAGCCCCAGCATTTT
TRBJ1-2 | TRBV7-9 | NA | few | CASSSTDGSQRYGYTF | TGTGCCAGCAGCTCAACAGACGGGTCGCAACGATATGGCTACACCTTC
TRBJ2-1 | TRBV7-3 | TRBD2 | few | CASSHGTSEDEQFF | TGTGCCAGCAGCCACGGGACTAGCGAAGATGAGCAGTTCTTC
TRBJ1-6 | TRBV11-1 | NA | few | CASSLRLTDSPLHF | TGTGCCAGCAGCTTACGACTGACGGATTCACCCCTCCACTTT
TRBJ1-6 | TRBV20-1 | TRBD1 | NA | CSARGQGGSPLHF | TGCAGTGCACGAGGACAGGGCGGTTCACCCCTCCACTTT
TRBJ2-1 | TRBV29-1 | TRBD1 | NA | CSVDTGVNNEQFF | TGCAGCGTGGACACAGGGGTCAACAATGAGCAGTTCTTC
TRBJ2-1 | TRBV24-1 | TRBD2 | NA | CATSGVTSGGSEQFF | TGTGCCACCAGTGGGGTGACTAGCGGGGGTTCAGAGCAGTTCTTC
TRBJ2-7 | TRBV5-4 | NA | few | CASKTQGGTYEQYF | TGTGCCAGCAAGACGCAGGGGGGTACCTACGAGCAGTACTTC
TRBJ2-1 | TRBV11-3 | TRBD2 | NA | CASSPTSGRAEGQFF | TGTGCCAGCAGCCCGACTAGCGGGAGGGCCGAAGGGCAGTTCTTC
TRBJ2-1 | TRBV4-3 | NA | few | CASSQDERNTPTDEQFF | TGCGCCAGCAGCCAAGACGAGCGGAATACTCCTACGGATGAGCAGTTCTTC
TRBJ1-5 | TRBV7-2 | NA | few | CASSPAQSRPQHF | TGTGCCAGCAGCCCAGCTCAGAGCAGGCCCCAGCATTTT
TRBJ2-7 | TRBV5-6 | TRBD1 | NA | CASSLVRGTGSYYEQYF | TGTGCCAGCAGCTTGGTTCGGGGGACAGGGTCTTACTACGAGCAGTACTTC
TRBJ2-3 | TRBV28 | TRBD1 | few | CASSFSTGRTDTQYF | TGTGCCAGCAGTTTTTCGACAGGGCGCACAGATACGCAGTATTTT
TRBJ1-1 | TRBV11-2 | NA | few | CASRNRAGNTEAFF | TGTGCCAGCAGGAACAGGGCCGGGAACACTGAAGCTTTCTTT
TRBJ2-3 | TRBV27 | TRBD1 | few | CASSRDRENTQYF | TGTGCCAGCAGCCGAGACAGGGAGAATACGCAGTATTTT
TRBJ1-5 | TRBV12-3/TRBV12-4 | TRBD1 | few | CASRFGTDSNQPQHF | TGTGCCAGCAGGTTCGGGACAGACAGCAATCAGCCCCAGCATTTT
TRBJ2-2 | TRBV7-2 | NA | NA | CASSLALSGELFF | TGTGCCAGCAGCTTAGCGCTCTCCGGGGAGCTGTTTTTT
TRBJ2-2 | TRBV7-9 | NA | NA | CASSLVCPGELFF | TGTGCCAGCAGCTTAGTGTGCCCCGGGGAGCTGTTTTTT
TRBJ1-5 | TRBV7-2 | NA | many | CASSLEGQPQHF | TGTGCCAGCAGCTTAGAGGGTCAGCCCCAGCATTTT
TRBJ1-5 | TRBV28 | NA | few | CASSLSEGLNQPQHF | TGTGCCAGCAGTTTATCAGAGGGGCTTAATCAGCCCCAGCATTTT
TRBJ2-7 | TRBV7-2 | NA | many | CASSGHRGAQYF | TGTGCCAGCAGCGGACACCGGGGTGCGCAGTACTTC
TRBJ1-1 | TRBV27 | TRBD1 | few | CASNYGDRGNTEAFF | TGTGCCAGCAATTATGGGGACAGGGGAAACACTGAAGCTTTCTTT
TRBJ2-3 | TRBV6-8 | TRBD2 | few | CASSYGAGVADTQYF | TGTGCCAGCAGTTACGGGGCGGGAGTAGCAGATACGCAGTATTTT
TRBJ2-7 | TRBV7-6 | NA | NA | CASTLYGEYEQYF | TGTGCCAGCACCCTATACGGGGAGTACGAGCAGTACTTC
TRBJ2-2 | TRBV10-3 | NA | few | CAIRPGSWNTGELFF | TGTGCCATCAGACCAGGGTCGTGGAACACCGGGGAGCTGTTTTTT
TRBJ2-1 | TRBV11-3 | NA | few | CASSLYEDEQFF | TGTGCCAGCAGCTTATATGAGGATGAGCAGTTCTTC
TRBJ1-4 | TRBV7-9 | NA | NA | CASSFPRGAQEKLFF | TGTGCCAGCAGCTTCCCTCGAGGGGCGCAAGAAAAACTGTTTTTT
TRBJ2-3 | TRBV7-2 | TRBD2 | many | CASSFPLAGRGTDTQYF | TGTGCCAGCAGCTTCCCTCTAGCGGGGAGAGGCACAGATACGCAGTATTTT
TRBJ1-6 | TRBV27 | TRBD1 | NA | CASSPQGPSSPLHF | TGTGCCAGCAGTCCACAGGGGCCTTCTTCACCCCTCCACTTT
TRBJ1-5 | TRBV7-2 | TRBD1 | many | CASSRSTGIGAQPQHF | TGTGCCAGCAGCAGATCGACAGGGATAGGGGCCCAGCCCCAGCATTTT
TRBJ2-1 | TRBV7-8 | TRBD2 | NA | CASSLRPSGGPKEQFF | TGTGCCAGCAGCCTTCGCCCTAGCGGGGGTCCTAAGGAGCAGTTCTTC
TRBJ2-2 | TRBV7-9 | NA | many | CASSYTGNTGELFF | TGTGCCAGCAGCTATACAGGGAACACCGGGGAGCTGTTTTTT
TRBJ1-1 | TRBV6-5 | TRBD1 | NA | CASSYGTGWNTEAFF | TGTGCCAGCAGTTACGGGACAGGATGGAACACTGAAGCTTTCTTT
TRBJ2-1 | TRBV4-2 | NA | few | CASSRRVWNEQFF | TGTGCCAGCAGCCGTAGGGTTTGGAATGAGCAGTTCTTC
TRBJ2-7 | TRBV4-1 | TRBD2 | few | CASSQAQTSGGGQYF | TGCGCCAGCAGCCAAGCTCAGACTAGCGGGGGGGGCCAGTACTTC
TRBJ1-1 | TRBV6-6 | TRBD1 | NA | CASSYGTAEGAEAFF | TGTGCCAGCAGTTACGGGACAGCCGAGGGAGCTGAAGCTTTCTTT
TRBJ2-3 | TRBV6-2/TRBV6-3 | TRBD1 | NA | CASSHGTGADTQYF | TGTGCCAGCAGTCACGGGACAGGGGCAGATACGCAGTATTTT
TRBJ2-5 | TRBV20-1 | NA | NA | CSVGGDAEETQYF | TGCAGTGTGGGGGGAGACGCTGAAGAGACCCAGTACTTC
TRBJ2-1 | TRBV24-1 | NA | once | CATSDLRNAEQFF | TGTGCCACCAGTGATTTAAGGAACGCTGAGCAGTTCTTC
TRBJ1-5 | TRBV6-6 | NA | once | CASTDRYSNQPQHF | TGTGCCAGCACCGACAGATATAGCAATCAGCCCCAGCATTTT
TRBJ2-1 | TRBV6-6 | TRBD2 | NA | CASSQDLAGPYNEQFF | TGTGCCAGCAGCCAAGACCTAGCGGGACCATACAATGAGCAGTTCTTC
TRBJ1-1 | TRBV5-1 | NA | NA | CASSSGVGGTEAFF | TGCGCCAGCAGCTCAGGGGTGGGTGGCACTGAAGCTTTCTTT
TRBJ2-1 | TRBV28 | NA | many | CASSSPGGGPRNEQFF | TGTGCCAGCAGTTCCCCAGGGGGAGGGCCTCGAAATGAGCAGTTCTTC